This T cell receptor (beta chain) was sequenced in a study of blood T cell repertoires in COVID-19. Study-level information: There were acute and convalescent COVID-19 samples, and they came from the United States, Italy and Spain. T cells, B-cell-depleted T cells, or PBMCs supplied cDNA or gDNA.

The CDR3 consists of 16 residues. V was clipped by 3 bases and J by 7 bases; unmatched bases: 10. Germline CDR1 MNHEY, CDR2 SMNVEV (reference sequence). Using immunoSEQ multiplex PCR, the repertoire was profiled, and TCRdb retains in-frame clones only, with some absent. The profile shows fewer than 250,000 clones, roughly 87% of them singletons. Participant-given clinical history determined each cohort assignment. The clonotype originates from a woman aged 25-40 years with acute COVID-19. The sample taken for sequencing was PBMCs or T cells enriched from blood (not recorded which). This chain links TRBV27 with TRBJ2-1, with 9 bases aligning to TRBD1. The CDR3 nucleotides read TGTGCCAGCAGTTTCACCCCCGGGACAGGGAAGAATGAGCAGTTCTTC. Amino acid sequence: CASSFTPGTGKNEQFF.